Listed below are T cell receptor beta chains from one sample, sequenced in a study of blood T cell repertoires in COVID-19. Sequencing used immunoSEQ multiplex PCR; TCRdb keeps in-frame clones, though not all of them. The sample shows under 200,000 clones, nearly 85% of them seen only once. Sequencing was performed on peripheral blood. The receptors were gathered from a woman in her 30s with acute or convalescent COVID-19. Both conserved end residues are part of each CDR3. The D gene is left open where the match is weak. Clone size is given for some rows only: seen once, a few or many times, or a class if the clone is expanded.

clone size,V gene,J gene,CDR3 length,D gene,CDR3 protein,CDR3 DNA
.,TRBV9,TRBJ1-1,13,.,CASSSRGETEAFF,TGTGCCAGCAGTTCCAGGGGAGAAACTGAAGCTTTCTTT
.,TRBV29-1,TRBJ1-3,15,.,CSVVGGPSSGNTIYF,TGCAGCGTTGTGGGGGGGCCGAGCTCTGGAAACACCATATATTTT
.,TRBV19,TRBJ2-7,17,.,CASSPPLSGPRGYEQYF,TGTGCCAGTAGTCCTCCCCTTAGCGGTCCCCGTGGCTACGAGCAGTACTTC
.,TRBV5-6,TRBJ1-6,16,TRBD1,CASSAGGQGSNSPLHF,TGTGCCAGCAGCGCTGGGGGACAGGGAAGTAATTCACCCCTCCACTTT
.,TRBV5-6,TRBJ1-4,14,TRBD1,CASRLTGDNEKLFF,TGTGCCAGCAGGTTAACAGGGGATAATGAAAAACTGTTTTTT
.,TRBV24-1,TRBJ2-1,14,TRBD2,CATSGSGGSGEQFF,TGTGCCACCAGTGGGAGCGGGGGGTCGGGGGAGCAGTTCTTC
.,TRBV4-1,TRBJ1-1,13,.,CASSQDDWRGAFF,TGCGCCAGCAGCCAAGATGATTGGCGGGGAGCTTTCTTT
.,TRBV3-1/TRBV3-2,TRBJ1-5,15,.,CASSLGQSYNQPQHF,TGTGCCAGCAGCCTCGGACAGTCCTATAATCAGCCCCAGCATTTT
.,TRBV9,TRBJ1-2,15,.,CASSVAPGLNYGYTF,TGTGCCAGCAGCGTAGCTCCAGGTTTAAACTATGGCTACACCTTC
.,TRBV9,TRBJ2-5,15,.,CASSVPRGDGETQYF,TGTGCCAGCAGCGTCCCCAGGGGGGACGGGGAGACCCAGTACTTC
.,TRBV7-9,TRBJ2-2,17,TRBD1,CASSLPPGQMNTGELFF,TGTGCCAGCAGCTTACCTCCGGGACAGATGAACACCGGGGAGCTGTTTTTT
.,TRBV10-2,TRBJ1-1,13,.,CASSETGLTEAFF,TGCGCCAGCAGTGAAACAGGGCTCACTGAAGCTTTCTTT
once,TRBV28,TRBJ1-1,14,.,CASSPGALNTEAFF,TGTGCCAGCAGTCCAGGGGCGTTGAACACTGAAGCTTTCTTT
.,TRBV4-2,TRBJ2-7,16,TRBD2,CASSRGRLAGWNEQYF,TGTGCCAGCAGCCGGGGGCGGCTAGCGGGGTGGAACGAGCAGTACTTC
few,TRBV28,TRBJ1-2,14,.,CASTSDGGNYGYTF,TGTGCCAGCACCTCAGACGGGGGTAACTATGGCTACACCTTC
.,TRBV13,TRBJ1-4,14,TRBD1,CASSSGTGGEKLFF,TGTGCCAGCAGCTCCGGGACAGGGGGTGAAAAACTGTTTTTT
few,TRBV2,TRBJ2-7,14,TRBD1,CASRERQGNYEQYF,TGTGCCAGCAGGGAAAGACAGGGGAACTACGAGCAGTACTTC
once,TRBV28,TRBJ1-6,15,TRBD1,CASSFPGQGAGTLHF,TGTGCCAGCAGCTTTCCGGGACAGGGGGCTGGCACCCTCCACTTT
.,TRBV18,TRBJ2-1,17,.,CASSRVASGPGGQEQFF,TGTGCCAGCTCTCGGGTCGCGTCGGGGCCAGGAGGGCAGGAGCAGTTCTTC
.,TRBV23-1,TRBJ1-4,16,.,CASRPLPRVAGEKLFF,TGCGCCAGCAGGCCTCTACCCCGGGTCGCGGGTGAAAAACTGTTTTTT
.,TRBV3-1/TRBV3-2,TRBJ2-1,14,.,CASSPGSSYNEQFF,TGTGCCAGCAGCCCCGGGAGTTCCTACAATGAGCAGTTCTTC
.,TRBV30,TRBJ1-2,16,.,CAWSGRGVSRNYGYTF,TGTGCCTGGAGTGGGCGGGGCGTCTCGAGGAACTATGGCTACACCTTC